This entry lists 30 T cell receptor beta chains sequenced from one sample in a study of vaccination effects on CD4 cells after COVID-19. Profiling relied on immunoSEQ multiplex PCR, and the TCRdb table lists in-frame clones only, not all of them. Of around 32,000 clones listed, approximately 72% are singletons. CD4+ T cells specific for antigen were expanded with viral peptide pools by the ViraFEST assay before sequencing. The culture ran for about 11 days, and then CD4+ T cells were isolated. It was two doses of either the BNT162b2 or mRNA-1273 vaccine that participants received. Which antigens these TCRs recognize remains unknown. The sample was CD4+ T cells from PBMCs cultured with HCoV-229E spike peptides, taken after COVID-19 vaccination. Receptors originate from a human donor who received a COVID-19 vaccine.

This chain connects TRBV7-6 to TRBJ2-7; D tentatively reads TRBD1 or TRBD2 (6 bases each). This CDR3 region has 17 residues. The V end lost 1 base, the J end lost 2 bases, and 18 bases lay between the germline ends. Looked up from germline, CDR1 is SGHVS and CDR2 is FNYEAQ. CDR3 region: CASSLGAWGDKTYEQYF. CDR3 in DNA: TGTGCCAGCAGCTTAGGTGCTTGGGGGGACAAGACCTACGAGCAGTACTTC.

This chain uses TRBV11-2 with TRBJ1-1; the match to TRBD1 covers 8 bases. The CDR3 extends over 18 amino acids. Losses at the gene ends were 0 bases for V and 3 bases for J; bases not matched to a gene: 12. From germline, CDR1 is SGHAT and CDR2 FQNNGV. CDR3 DNA sequence: TGTGCCAGCAGCTTAGAGGGCTGGACAGGGCTGAGGGACACTGAAGCTTTCTTT. This encodes CASSLEGWTGLRDTEAFF.

The chain couples TRBV5-1 to TRBJ1-1; D is uncertain. The germline V gene has CDR1 SGHRS and CDR2 YFSETQ. This CDR3 has 14 amino acids. V was shortened by 0 bases and J by 1 base, with 7 bases between the two germline ends. DNA for the CDR3: TGCGCCAGCAGCTTGGTGGCGCAGAACACTGAAGCTTTCTTT. Its protein is CASSLVAQNTEAFF.

The chain carries TRBV9 and TRBJ2-2; D possibly corresponds to TRBD1 (5 bases). This CDR3 spans 14 amino acids. V shed 0 bases and J shed 4 bases, with 7 bases lying between them. Per the germline V gene, CDR1 is SGDLS and CDR2 is YYNGEE. This CDR3 is CASSVAQGTGELFF. CDR3 coding DNA: TGTGCCAGCAGCGTAGCCCAGGGCACCGGGGAGCTGTTTTTT.

This clone appeared a few times. The V call is TRBV11-2, the J call TRBJ2-7; 11 positions match TRBD2. In germline, CDR1 is SGHAT, CDR2 FQNNGV. This CDR3 has 15 amino acids. With 6 bases clipped from V and 3 bases from J, the junction kept 7 bases outside the gene matches. In DNA form, the CDR3 reads TGTGCCAGCAGGGCCCCGGGACTAGCGGTCTACGAGCAGTACTTC. This sequence encodes CASRAPGLAVYEQYF.

J is TRBJ1-5 and V is TRBV11-2; D remains unclear. CDR1 SGHAT and CDR2 FQNNGV come from the germline V gene. V was clipped by 5 bases and J by 4 bases, with 9 bases between them. The CDR3 runs to 13 residues. CDR3 region: CASSATQNQPQHF. In DNA form, the CDR3 reads TGTGCCAGCAGCGCCACTCAAAATCAGCCCCAGCATTTT.

Only one count was recorded for this clone. CDR3 sequence: CASSLGAHQETQYF. In nucleotides, the CDR3 is TGCGCCAGCAGTCTGGGTGCTCACCAAGAGACCCAGTACTTC. This sequence joins TRBV5-1 and TRBJ2-5, with D hard to call. V shed 5 bases and J shed 0 bases, with 11 bases lying between them. The CDR3 has 14 amino acids. Germline CDR1 reads SGHRS; CDR2 reads YFSETQ. The full variable domain, in which reference TRBV5-1 and TRBJ2-5 provide the parts outside the CDR3, is KAGVTQTPRYLIKTRGQQVTLSCSPISGHRSVSWYQQTPGQGLQFLFEYFSETQRNKGNFPGRFSGRQFSNSRSEMNVSTLELGDSALYLCASSLGAHQETQYFGPGTRLLVL.

This clone has just one count. The V and J genes are TRBV4-1 and TRBJ2-2, with TRBD1 as a possible D gene (5 bases). The CDR3 totals 16 residues. Deletions cut 1 base from V and 4 bases from J, with 13 bases between. The germline gives CDR1 MGHRA, CDR2 YSYEKL. The CDR3 is CASSQAGRVGTGELFF. CDR3 sequence (DNA): TGCGCCAGCAGCCAAGCAGGCAGGGTGGGCACCGGGGAGCTGTTTTTT.

V and J are TRBV27 and TRBJ2-7; D gene unclear. This CDR3 comprises 13 residues. The V end was cut by 7 bases, the J end by 4 bases, with 14 bases between. Germline V CDR1 and CDR2: MNHEY, SMNVEV (reference sequence). CDR3: CASTSQNTYEQYF. Written as DNA, the CDR3 is TGTGCCAGCACGAGCCAAAACACGTACGAGCAGTACTTC.

This clone turned up a few times. The chain employs TRBV6-2 or TRBV6-3 and TRBJ2-7, with unresolved D. Germline-derived CDR1 and CDR2 are MNHEY and SVGEGT. V lost 5 bases to trimming and J lost 6 bases, with 11 bases between them. This CDR3 is built from 12 residues. The CDR3, as DNA: TGTGCCAGCAGTCAAGCGACCCGCGAGCAGTACTTC. Translated, it gives CASSQATREQYF.

The CDR3: CASSSGASNTEAFF. The CDR3 DNA is TGTGCCAGCAGCTCAGGGGCCTCGAACACTGAAGCTTTCTTT. This chain links TRBV11-3 with TRBJ1-1; TRBD1 might be the D (6 bases). Germline V gene data show CDR1 as SGHNT and CDR2 as YENEEA. The germline V and J ends were trimmed by 4 bases and 1 base, with 10 bases remaining between them. The CDR3 totals 14 residues.

This sequence joins TRBV7-2 and TRBJ2-7; D not resolved. Germline loops: CDR1 SGHTA, CDR2 FQGNSA. The CDR3 is 11 residues long. Trimming removed 2 bases at V and 6 bases at J, with 5 bases between. As DNA, the CDR3 is TGTGCCAGCAGCTTAATTCTCGAGCAGTACTTC. Its protein is CASSLILEQYF.

CDR3 nucleotide sequence: TGTGCCATCAGTGTAGGGCCAGGGGTGGATACGCAGTATTTT. This codes for CAISVGPGVDTQYF. The chain couples TRBV10-3 to TRBJ2-3, with D possibly TRBD1 on 6 matching bases. The CDR3 contains 14 residues. Germline V gives CDR1 ENHRY, CDR2 SYGVKD. V lost 4 bases, J lost 6 bases, and 14 bases lay in between.

This clone has a handful of counts. The chain combines TRBV5-1 with TRBJ2-1; D is uncertain. Between the trimmed V and J ends, which lost 0 bases and 6 bases, there was a span of 4 bases. Germline V gene data show CDR1 as SGHRS and CDR2 as YFSETQ. CDR3 size: 12 residues. CDR3 sequence (DNA): TGCGCCAGCAGCTTGGACGGCAATGAGCAGTTCTTC. Translation: CASSLDGNEQFF.

A word on this clone: Mismatch with germline at one junction end may stem from a read error. The chain uses TRBV12-5 and TRBJ2-7, with TRBD1 matching 10 bases. Germline V CDR1 and CDR2: LGHNT, FRNRAP. The CDR3 consists of 14 residues. CDR3 in DNA: TGTGCTAGTGGCTTGGGACAGGGGACCTACGAGCAGTACTTC. Amino acids: CASGLGQGTYEQYF. The variable domain in full, completed from reference TRBV12-5 and TRBJ2-7, reads DARVTQTPRHKVTEMGQEVTMRCQPILGHNTVFWYRQTMMQGLELLAYFRNRAPLDDSGMPKDRFSAEMPDATLATLKIQPSEPRDSAVYFCASGLGQGTYEQYFGPGTRLTVT.

This clone was observed a handful of times. The chain uses TRBV27 and TRBJ1-1, with D unclear. Germline CDR1 reads MNHEY; CDR2 reads SMNVEV (reference sequence). Trimming took off 6 bases at V and 1 base at J, with 12 bases between the two ends. CDR3 length equals 14 residues. CDR3 sequence (DNA): TGTGCCAGCAGAGGTATAGCCCCGAACACTGAAGCTTTCTTT. It is translated as CASRGIAPNTEAFF.

The chain carries TRBV19 and TRBJ1-5, with a possible D match to TRBD1 (5 bases). Germline CDR1 and CDR2: LNHDA and SQIVND (reference sequence). V gave up 9 bases and J gave up 3 bases, with 15 bases separating them. The CDR3 runs to 14 residues. CDR3 loop: CASMPRDFNQPQHF. The CDR3 bases are TGTGCCAGCATGCCCCGGGACTTCAATCAGCCCCAGCATTTT.

This rearrangement joins TRBV28 to TRBJ2-7, with D perhaps TRBD1 (5 bases). CDR3 length: 16 amino acids. The ends were cut back, 2 bases at V and 3 bases at J, with 17 bases in the middle. Germline CDR1 is MDHEN and CDR2 is SYDVKM. The CDR3 sequence: CASSLPYRPHIYEQYF. The CDR3 coding sequence is TGTGCCAGCAGTTTACCGTACAGGCCGCATATCTACGAGCAGTACTTC.

The CDR3 DNA is TGTGCCAGCTCACCATCGGAGAGACAGTTCTTC. Amino acid sequence: CASSPSERQFF. The V call is TRBV18, the J call TRBJ2-1; D gene uncertain. This CDR3 contains 11 residues. Trimming removed 2 bases at V and 13 bases at J, with 9 bases between. Germline assignment: CDR1 KGHSH and CDR2 LQKENI.

The rearrangement joins TRBV5-6 to TRBJ2-1; no reliable D call. The germline V and J ends were trimmed by 3 bases and 7 bases, with 17 bases remaining between them. The CDR3 spans 15 residues. Germline loops: CDR1 SGHDT, CDR2 YYEEEE. CDR3 in amino acids: CASSYVRASPNEQFF. The DNA of the CDR3 is TGTGCCAGCAGCTACGTCCGAGCCAGCCCTAATGAGCAGTTCTTC.

This chain joins TRBV24-1 and TRBJ2-1, with TRBD1 matching 9 bases. Germline values: CDR1 KGHDR, CDR2 SFDVKD. The CDR3 spans 15 residues. J was trimmed by 10 bases and V by 3 bases; bases with no gene match: 9. The CDR3 DNA reads as TGTGCCACCAGTGATCCGGGGACAGGGAGGAGAGAGCAGTTCTTC. Its translation is CATSDPGTGRREQFF.

V gene TRBV5-1 combines with J gene TRBJ2-3; D gene unclear. Germline V gene lookup returns CDR1 SGHRS and CDR2 YFSETQ. This CDR3 comprises 12 residues. Trimming removed 3 bases from V and 2 bases from J, with 4 bases in between. For the CDR3, the DNA is TGCGCCAGCAGCTCGCACACAGATACGCAGTATTTT. Its protein product is CASSSHTDTQYF. The variable domain in full, with the rest retrieved from reference TRBV5-1 and TRBJ2-3, is KAGVTQTPRYLIKTRGQQVTLSCSPISGHRSVSWYQQTPGQGLQFLFEYFSETQRNKGNFPGRFSGRQFSNSRSEMNVSTLELGDSALYLCASSSHTDTQYFGPGTRLTVL.

The chain links TRBV7-2 to TRBJ1-2, with 9 bases aligning to TRBD1. Unmatched junction bases numbered 8, after V lost 4 bases and J lost 2 bases. CDR3 length: 16 residues. CDR1 is SGHTA, CDR2 FQGNSA, per germline. The CDR3 DNA follows: TGTGCCAGCAGCTCTATGTCCGGGACAGGGAACTATGGCTACACCTTC. Translated, it gives CASSSMSGTGNYGYTF.

This clone was counted a few times. V usage is TRBV5-1 and J usage is TRBJ2-7; D possibly corresponds to TRBD2 (6 bases). CDR1 SGHRS and CDR2 YFSETQ come from the germline V gene. V was cut by 4 bases and J by 4 bases, with 12 bases left in between. The CDR3 runs 13 residues. CDR3 bases: TGCGCCAGCAGCGGAGGGTCGGCGTACGAGCAGTACTTC. As protein: CASSGGSAYEQYF.

The chain recombines TRBV4-1 with TRBJ1-5; 7 bases match TRBD1. The CDR3 has 19 amino acids. Germline CDR1 reads MGHRA; CDR2 reads YSYEKL. The V segment lost 3 bases and the J segment 1 base; nucleotides outside the gene matches: 15. The CDR3, as DNA: TGCGCCAGCAGCCACAGGACGACCAGGGGGTTTAAGAGCAATCAGCCCCAGCATTTT. Translating gives CASSHRTTRGFKSNQPQHF.

CDR3 region: CASSEENRWNTQYF. The CDR3 DNA sequence: TGTGCCAGCAGTGAAGAAAACCGGTGGAATACGCAGTATTTT. J is TRBJ2-3 and V is TRBV25-1; D unclear. Trimming took off 2 bases at V and 7 bases at J, with 13 bases between the two ends. CDR3 length: 14 residues. Per germline, CDR1 MGHDK and CDR2 SYGVNS.

This clone has more than one count but fewer than ten. The chain links TRBV2 to TRBJ2-1; 7 bases line up with TRBD1. The CDR3 has 12 amino acids. The V and J ends lost 5 bases and 8 bases, in that order; junction bases with no gene match: 3. CDR1 and CDR2 (germline): SNHLY, FYNNEI. The CDR3 loop reads CASSRQGHEQFF. The CDR3 DNA sequence: TGTGCCAGCAGTAGACAGGGTCATGAGCAGTTCTTC.

The gene calls are TRBV25-1 and TRBJ1-1, with a tentative D call TRBD1 (6 bases). CDR1 MGHDK and CDR2 SYGVNS come from the germline V gene. The CDR3 has 17 residues. V lost 2 bases to trimming and J lost 4 bases, with 20 bases between them. The CDR3 region has the DNA TGTGCCAGCAGTGAACAGTATTACCTCGGACAGCCCACTGAAGCTTTCTTT. Translated: CASSEQYYLGQPTEAFF.

The chain links TRBV6-5 to TRBJ1-4; no reliable D call. CDR1 and CDR2 from the germline V gene are MNHEY and SVGAGI. CDR3 length: 13 residues. The V and J ends lost 6 bases and 6 bases respectively, with 11 bases between them. The CDR3 sequence: CASRERGYEKLFF. The CDR3 DNA reads TGTGCCAGCAGGGAGAGAGGGTATGAAAAACTGTTTTTT.

This clone was observed a single time. This chain joins TRBV5-1 and TRBJ1-6; perhaps TRBD1 as D (6 bases). The V end lost 5 bases, the J end lost 2 bases, and 11 bases lay between the germline ends. The CDR3 runs to 15 residues. Germline CDR1 and CDR2: SGHRS and YFSETQ. This CDR3 reads CASSGGATYNSPLHF. The DNA of the CDR3 is TGCGCCAGCAGTGGGGGGGCTACCTATAATTCACCCCTCCACTTT.